This TCR beta chain was identified in a study of T-cell memory formation after mild COVID-19. Study results and caveats: Some clones that responded were present in memory (sampled pre-infection), which suggests cross-reactive memory joined.

TCRalpha and TCRbeta libraries used 5'RACE with constant-segment primers and UMIs. TCRdb used MiXCR to reprocess the 5' RACE reads, holding one entry per CDR3 protein. The table shows under 300,000 distinct CDR3 sequences, with around 8% occurring only once. This clonotype was observed a handful of times. Its specificity is not known. The CDR3 has 14 residues. The germline V gene encodes CDR1 DFQATT and CDR2 SNEGSKA (reference sequence). V trimming: 5 bases; J trimming: 2 bases; junction bases outside the gene matches: 5. The sequence was collected from a man between 18 and 29 years old who had mild COVID-19 (a few samples of this study predate the infection). Cell type and time point are not known. V is TRBV20-1 and J is TRBJ2-2; 7 nucleotides align to TRBD1. The sample taken for sequencing was PBMCs or a T cell subset sorted from them (not recorded which). The CDR3 DNA is TGCAGTGCTTCCGGGACAGTCAACACCGGGGAGCTGTTTTTT. Translated: CSASGTVNTGELFF.